The sequence of this T cell receptor (beta chain) was determined in a study of CD8 T cells in ankylosing spondylitis. Study results and caveats: A TCR beta motif of under ten highly homologous variants seemed to mark ankylosing spondylitis blood. Disease-linked clones, CD8+, were relatively rare in peripheral blood.

Quantitative 5'-RACE with molecular barcodes produced the TCR beta libraries. Via MiXCR, TCRdb re-called the 5' RACE reads, giving one row per CDR3 protein. This table has fewer than 500,000 distinct CDR3 sequences, around 24% appearing once. Worth noting for this clonotype: As yet, its antigen is unknown.

Germline CDR1 reads SGHDT; CDR2 reads YYEEEE. V was clipped by 1 base and J by 7 bases, with 9 bases between them. The CDR3 consists of 12 residues. Sequencing was performed on blood, either unsorted or a sorted T cell fraction (not recorded which). The chain links TRBV5-6 to TRBJ2-7; D not resolved. This clonotype was sampled from a male donor with ankylosing spondylitis. The CDR3 nucleotides are TGTGCCAGCAGCTTGTTTGGTCGGGAGCAGTACTTC. Amino acids: CASSLFGREQYF.